The clone carrying this T cell receptor beta chain was seen only once. This record comes from a study of blood T cell repertoires in COVID-19. In the study overall: Sites in the United States, Italy and Spain provided acute and convalescent COVID-19 samples. Sample material is recorded as cDNA or gDNA derived from T cells, B-cell-depleted T cells, or PBMCs.

The CDR3 consists of 17 residues. Per germline, CDR1 SGHNT and CDR2 YYREEE (reference sequence). V gave up 6 bases and J gave up 2 bases, with 23 bases separating them. Authors' analysis steps: It was from reference gene primer amplification that nucleated cell counts were estimated. Some clones are missing from TCRdb's copy, which holds only in-frame ones; the method was immunoSEQ multiplex PCR. V, J and clone size were drawn from that table, and D and trimming were deduced from the DNA. Of 11,000 to 15,000 clones in the sample, 75% to 90% were seen once. The genes are TRBV5-4 and TRBJ1-2, with D possibly matching TRBD1 (5 bases). This sequence was found in a man over 45 with active COVID-19. The material sequenced was peripheral blood. The CDR3 sequence is CASTPGGGVTGNYGYTF. CDR3 in DNA: TGTGCCAGCACCCCCGGGGGAGGGGTCACGGGCAACTATGGCTACACCTTC.